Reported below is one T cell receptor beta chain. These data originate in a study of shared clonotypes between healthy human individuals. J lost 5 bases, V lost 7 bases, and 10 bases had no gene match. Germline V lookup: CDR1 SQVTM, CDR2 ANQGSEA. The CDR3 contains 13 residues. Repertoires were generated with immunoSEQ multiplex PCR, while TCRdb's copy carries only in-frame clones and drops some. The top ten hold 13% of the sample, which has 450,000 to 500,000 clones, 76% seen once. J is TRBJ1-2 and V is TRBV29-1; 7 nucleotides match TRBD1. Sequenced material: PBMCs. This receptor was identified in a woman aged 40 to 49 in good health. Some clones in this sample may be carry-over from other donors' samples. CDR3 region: CSALTGWEYGYTF. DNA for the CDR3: TGCAGCGCCTTGACAGGGTGGGAATATGGCTACACCTTC.